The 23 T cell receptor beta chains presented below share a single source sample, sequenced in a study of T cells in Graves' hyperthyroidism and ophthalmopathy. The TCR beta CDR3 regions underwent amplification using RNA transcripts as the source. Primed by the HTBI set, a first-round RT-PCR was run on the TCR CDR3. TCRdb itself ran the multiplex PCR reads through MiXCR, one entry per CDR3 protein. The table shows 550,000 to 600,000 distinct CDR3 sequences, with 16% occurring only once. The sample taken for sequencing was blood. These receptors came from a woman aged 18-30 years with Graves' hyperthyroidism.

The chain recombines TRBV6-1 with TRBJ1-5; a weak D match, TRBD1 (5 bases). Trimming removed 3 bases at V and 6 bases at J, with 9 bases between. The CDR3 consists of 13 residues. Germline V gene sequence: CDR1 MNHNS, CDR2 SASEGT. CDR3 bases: TGTGCCAGCAGTGACAGGGAGGGTCAGCCCCAGCATTTT. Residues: CASSDREGQPQHF.

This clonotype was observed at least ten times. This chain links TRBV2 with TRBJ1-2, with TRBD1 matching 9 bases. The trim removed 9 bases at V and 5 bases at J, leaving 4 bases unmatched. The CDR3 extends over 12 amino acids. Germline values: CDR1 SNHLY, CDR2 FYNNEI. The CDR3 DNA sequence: TGTGCCAGTCTACAGGGGGCGTATGGCTACACCTTC. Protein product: CASLQGAYGYTF.

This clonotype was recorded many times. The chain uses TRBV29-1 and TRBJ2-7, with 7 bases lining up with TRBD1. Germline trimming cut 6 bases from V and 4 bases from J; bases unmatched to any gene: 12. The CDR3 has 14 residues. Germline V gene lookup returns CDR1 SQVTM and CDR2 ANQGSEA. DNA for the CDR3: TGCAGCGTCGAGACGGTCAGGGGGAAATACGAGCAGTACTTC. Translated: CSVETVRGKYEQYF.

This CDR3 reads CASSWGRGVVNTIYF. DNA of the CDR3: TGTGCCAGCAGCTGGGGACGGGGGGTCGTAAACACCATATATTTT. The chain links TRBV7-2 to TRBJ1-3, with TRBD1 as a possible D gene (5 bases). This CDR3 comprises 15 residues. Germline CDR1 SGHTA, CDR2 FQGNSA. Trimming cost V 4 bases and J 6 bases, with 16 bases left between them.

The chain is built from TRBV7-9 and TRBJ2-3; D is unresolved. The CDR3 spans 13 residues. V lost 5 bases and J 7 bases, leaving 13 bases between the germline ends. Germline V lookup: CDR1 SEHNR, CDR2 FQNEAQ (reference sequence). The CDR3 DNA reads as TGTGCCAGCAGCCCCCGATGGTCGCATACGCAGTATTTT. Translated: CASSPRWSHTQYF.

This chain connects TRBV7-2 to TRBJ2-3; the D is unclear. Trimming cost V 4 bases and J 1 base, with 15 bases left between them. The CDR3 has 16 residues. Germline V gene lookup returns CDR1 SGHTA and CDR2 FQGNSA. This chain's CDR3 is CASSSPLPARTDTQYF. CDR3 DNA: TGTGCCAGCAGCTCCCCTCTCCCTGCCCGCACAGATACGCAGTATTTT.

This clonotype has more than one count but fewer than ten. This CDR3 reads CSAGVPGGFDTEAFF. CDR3 DNA sequence: TGCAGTGCTGGGGTCCCGGGGGGCTTTGACACTGAAGCTTTCTTT. V usage is TRBV20-1 and J usage is TRBJ1-1, with D perhaps matching TRBD1 (6 bases). Trimming removed 5 bases at V and 3 bases at J, with 19 bases between. This CDR3 is 15 amino acids long. CDR1 is DFQATT, CDR2 SNEGSKA, per germline (reference sequence).

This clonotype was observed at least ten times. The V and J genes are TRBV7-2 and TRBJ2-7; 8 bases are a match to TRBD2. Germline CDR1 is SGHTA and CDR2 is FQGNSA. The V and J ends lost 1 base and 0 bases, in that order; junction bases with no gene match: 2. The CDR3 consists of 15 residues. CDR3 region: CASSLGGRSSYEQYF. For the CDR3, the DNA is TGTGCCAGCAGCTTAGGCGGGAGGAGCTCCTACGAGCAGTACTTC. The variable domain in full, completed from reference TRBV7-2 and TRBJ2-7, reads GAGVSQSPSNKVTEKGKDVELRCDPISGHTALYWYRQSLGQGLEFLIYFQGNSAPDKSGLPSDRFSAERTGGSVSTLTIQRTQQEDSAVYLCASSLGGRSSYEQYFGPGTRLTVT.

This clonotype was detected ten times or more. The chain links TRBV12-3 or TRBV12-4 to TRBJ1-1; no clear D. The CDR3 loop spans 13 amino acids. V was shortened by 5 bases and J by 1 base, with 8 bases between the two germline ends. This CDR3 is CASSKTGNTEAFF. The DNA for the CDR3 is TGTGCCAGCAGTAAAACCGGGAACACTGAAGCTTTCTTT.

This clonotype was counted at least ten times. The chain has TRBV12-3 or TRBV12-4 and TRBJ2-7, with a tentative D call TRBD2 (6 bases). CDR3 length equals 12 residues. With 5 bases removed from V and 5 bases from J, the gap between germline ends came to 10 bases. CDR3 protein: CASSGRRDEQYF. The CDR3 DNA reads TGTGCCAGCAGTGGCAGGAGGGACGAGCAGTACTTC.

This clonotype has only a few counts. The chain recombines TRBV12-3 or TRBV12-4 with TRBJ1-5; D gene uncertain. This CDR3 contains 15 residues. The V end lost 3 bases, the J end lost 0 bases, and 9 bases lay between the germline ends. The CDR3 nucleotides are TGTGCCAGCAGTTTTATAGGAATTAGCAATCAGCCCCAGCATTTT. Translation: CASSFIGISNQPQHF.

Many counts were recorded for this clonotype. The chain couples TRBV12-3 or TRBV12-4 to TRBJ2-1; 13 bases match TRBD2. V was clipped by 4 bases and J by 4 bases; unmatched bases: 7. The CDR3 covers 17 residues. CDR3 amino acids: CASSSSLAGGAYNEQFF. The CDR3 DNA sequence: TGTGCCAGCAGTTCTTCACTAGCGGGAGGGGCTTACAATGAGCAGTTCTTC.

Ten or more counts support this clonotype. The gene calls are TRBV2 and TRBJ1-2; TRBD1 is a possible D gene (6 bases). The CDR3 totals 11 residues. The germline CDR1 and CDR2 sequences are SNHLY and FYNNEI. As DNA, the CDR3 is TGTGGCTGCAACGGGGGCGATGGCTACACCTTC. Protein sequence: CGCNGGDGYTF.

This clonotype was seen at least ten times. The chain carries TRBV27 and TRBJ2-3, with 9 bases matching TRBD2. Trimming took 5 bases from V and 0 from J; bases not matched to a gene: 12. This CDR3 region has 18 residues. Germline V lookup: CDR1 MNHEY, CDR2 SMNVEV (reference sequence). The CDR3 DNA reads TGTGCCAGCAGTCCGTACGGAAGGCGGGGGGGAAGCACAGATACGCAGTATTTT. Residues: CASSPYGRRGGSTDTQYF.

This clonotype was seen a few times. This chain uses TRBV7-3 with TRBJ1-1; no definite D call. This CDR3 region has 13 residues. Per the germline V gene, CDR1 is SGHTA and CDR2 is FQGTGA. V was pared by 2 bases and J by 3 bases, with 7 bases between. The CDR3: CASSLGHYTEAFF. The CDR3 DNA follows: TGTGCCAGCAGCTTAGGGCACTACACTGAAGCTTTCTTT.

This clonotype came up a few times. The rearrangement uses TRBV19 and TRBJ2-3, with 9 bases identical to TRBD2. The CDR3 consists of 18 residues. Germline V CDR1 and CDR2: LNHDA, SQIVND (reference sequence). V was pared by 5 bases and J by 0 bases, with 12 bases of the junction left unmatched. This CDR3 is CASSERSGGLTSTDTQYF. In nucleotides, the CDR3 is TGTGCCAGTAGTGAGAGGAGCGGGGGGCTTACTAGCACAGATACGCAGTATTTT.

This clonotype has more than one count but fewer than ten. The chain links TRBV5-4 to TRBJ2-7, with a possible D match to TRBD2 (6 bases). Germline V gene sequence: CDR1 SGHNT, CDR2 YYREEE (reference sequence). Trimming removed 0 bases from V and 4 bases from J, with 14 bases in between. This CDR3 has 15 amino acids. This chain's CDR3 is CASSLESGPTYEQYF. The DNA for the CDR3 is TGTGCCAGCAGCTTGGAGAGCGGGCCGACATACGAGCAGTACTTC.

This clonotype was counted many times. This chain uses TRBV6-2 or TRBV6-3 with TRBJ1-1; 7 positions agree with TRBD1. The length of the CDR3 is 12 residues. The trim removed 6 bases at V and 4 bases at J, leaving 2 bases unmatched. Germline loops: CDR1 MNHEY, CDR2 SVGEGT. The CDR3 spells CASRTGITEAFF. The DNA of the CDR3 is TGTGCCAGCAGGACAGGGATCACTGAAGCTTTCTTT.

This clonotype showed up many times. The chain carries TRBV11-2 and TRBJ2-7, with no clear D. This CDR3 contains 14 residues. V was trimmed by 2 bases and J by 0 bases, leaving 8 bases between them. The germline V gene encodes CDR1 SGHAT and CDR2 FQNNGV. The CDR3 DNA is TGTGCCAGCAGCTTAACCCCCCACTCCTACGAGCAGTACTTC. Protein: CASSLTPHSYEQYF.

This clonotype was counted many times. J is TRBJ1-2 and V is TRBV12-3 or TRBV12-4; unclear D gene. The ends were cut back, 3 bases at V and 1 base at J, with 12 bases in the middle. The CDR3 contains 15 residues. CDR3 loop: CASSFVGIRNYGYTF. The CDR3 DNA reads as TGTGCCAGCAGTTTTGTCGGGATACGTAACTATGGCTACACCTTC.

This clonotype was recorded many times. In DNA form, the CDR3 reads TGTGCCAGCAGCCGCATGGACAACTACGAGCAGTACTTC. This encodes CASSRMDNYEQYF. The genes are TRBV6-2 or TRBV6-3 and TRBJ2-7, with D perhaps matching TRBD1 (5 bases). The CDR3 contains 13 residues. CDR1 is MNHEY, CDR2 SVGEGT, per germline. Trimming removed 6 bases at V and 3 bases at J, with 12 bases between.

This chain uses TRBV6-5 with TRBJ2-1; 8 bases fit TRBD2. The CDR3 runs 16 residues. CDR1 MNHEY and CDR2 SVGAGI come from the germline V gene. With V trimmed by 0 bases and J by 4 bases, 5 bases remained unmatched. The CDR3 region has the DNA TGTGCCAGCAGTTACTCTAGACTAGCGCCGTACAATGAGCAGTTCTTC. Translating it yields CASSYSRLAPYNEQFF.

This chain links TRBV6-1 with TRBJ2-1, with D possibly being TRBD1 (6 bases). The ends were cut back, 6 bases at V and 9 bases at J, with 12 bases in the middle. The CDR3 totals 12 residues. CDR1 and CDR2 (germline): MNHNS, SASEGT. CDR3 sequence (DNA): TGTGCCAGCAGGACAGGTATCGGTGAGCAGTTCTTC. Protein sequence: CASRTGIGEQFF.